This TCR beta chain was identified in a study of blood T cell repertoires in COVID-19. This clone has a handful of counts. Original data processing: By means of reference gene primer amplification, nucleated cell counts were estimated. Assay: immunoSEQ multiplex PCR; the TCRdb copy retains only in-frame clones and omits some. For V, J and clone size, that table is used; D and trimming come from the DNA. Here the sample spans roughly 85,000 clones, over 70% being singletons. The CDR3 totals 13 residues. Germline V gene data show CDR1 as LNHDA and CDR2 as SQIVND (reference sequence). Trimming stripped 1 base from V and 7 bases from J, with 8 bases between.

The receptor was derived from a human donor in a cohort sampled during active COVID-19. Input material: peripheral blood. This sequence joins TRBV19 and TRBJ1-5; D is unclear. This chain's CDR3 is CASSIGAGQPQHF. The CDR3 DNA reads as TGTGCCAGTAGTATAGGGGCGGGGCAGCCCCAGCATTTT.